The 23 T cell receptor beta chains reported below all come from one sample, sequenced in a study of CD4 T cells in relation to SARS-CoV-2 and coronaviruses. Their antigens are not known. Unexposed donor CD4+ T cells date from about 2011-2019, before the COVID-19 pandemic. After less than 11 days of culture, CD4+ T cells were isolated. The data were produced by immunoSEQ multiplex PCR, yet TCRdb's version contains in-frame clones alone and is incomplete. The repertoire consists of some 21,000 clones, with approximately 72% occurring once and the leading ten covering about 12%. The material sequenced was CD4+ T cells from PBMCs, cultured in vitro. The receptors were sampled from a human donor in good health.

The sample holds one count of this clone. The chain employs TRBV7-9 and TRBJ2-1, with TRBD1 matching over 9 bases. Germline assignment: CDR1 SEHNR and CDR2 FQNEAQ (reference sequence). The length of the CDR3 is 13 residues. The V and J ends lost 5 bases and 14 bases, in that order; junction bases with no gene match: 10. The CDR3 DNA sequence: TGTGCCAGCAGCCTATCGGACAGGGGAGTAGAGTTCTTC. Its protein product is CASSLSDRGVEFF.

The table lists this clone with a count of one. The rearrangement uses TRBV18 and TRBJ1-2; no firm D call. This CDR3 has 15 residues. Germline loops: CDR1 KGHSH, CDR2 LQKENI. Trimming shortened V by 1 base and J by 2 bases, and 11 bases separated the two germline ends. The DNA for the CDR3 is TGTGCCAGCTCACCACAAGACGGTTCGAACTATGGCTACACCTTC. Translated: CASSPQDGSNYGYTF.

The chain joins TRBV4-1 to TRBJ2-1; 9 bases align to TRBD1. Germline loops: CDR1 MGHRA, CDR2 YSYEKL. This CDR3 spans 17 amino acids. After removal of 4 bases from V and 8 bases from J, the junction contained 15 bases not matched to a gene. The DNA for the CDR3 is TGCGCCAGCAGCCGAGTAATGGCAGGACAGGGGTCCCATGAGCAGTTCTTC. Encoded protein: CASSRVMAGQGSHEQFF.

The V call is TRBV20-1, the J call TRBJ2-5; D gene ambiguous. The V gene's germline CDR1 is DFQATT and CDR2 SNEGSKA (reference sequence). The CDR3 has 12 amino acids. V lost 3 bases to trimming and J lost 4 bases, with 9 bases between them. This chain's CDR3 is CSASPLAETQYF. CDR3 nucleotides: TGCAGTGCTAGTCCCCTCGCAGAGACCCAGTACTTC.

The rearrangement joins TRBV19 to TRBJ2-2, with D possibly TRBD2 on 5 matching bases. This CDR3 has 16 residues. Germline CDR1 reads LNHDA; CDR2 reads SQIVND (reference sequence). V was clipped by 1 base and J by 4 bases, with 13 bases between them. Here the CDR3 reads CASSIGGGLGTGELFF. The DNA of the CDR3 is TGTGCCAGTAGTATAGGAGGAGGCCTGGGCACCGGGGAGCTGTTTTTT.

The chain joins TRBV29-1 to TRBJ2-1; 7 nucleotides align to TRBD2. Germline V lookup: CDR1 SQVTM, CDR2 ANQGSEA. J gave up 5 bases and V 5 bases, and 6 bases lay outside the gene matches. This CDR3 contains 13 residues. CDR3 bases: TGCAGCGTTCAACTAGCGAGCGACAATGAGCAGTTCTTC. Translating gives CSVQLASDNEQFF.

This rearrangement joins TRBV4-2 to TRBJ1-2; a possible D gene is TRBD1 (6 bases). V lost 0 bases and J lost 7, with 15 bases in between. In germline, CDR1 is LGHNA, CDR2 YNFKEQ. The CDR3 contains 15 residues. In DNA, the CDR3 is TGTGCCAGCAGCCAAGATCCACAGGGAGCGAGTGGCTACACCTTC. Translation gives CASSQDPQGASGYTF.

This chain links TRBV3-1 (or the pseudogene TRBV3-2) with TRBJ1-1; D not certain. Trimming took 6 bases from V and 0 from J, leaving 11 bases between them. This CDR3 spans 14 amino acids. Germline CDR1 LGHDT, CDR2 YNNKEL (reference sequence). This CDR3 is CASSHNYLNTEAFF. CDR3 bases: TGTGCCAGCAGTCACAACTACCTGAACACTGAAGCTTTCTTT.

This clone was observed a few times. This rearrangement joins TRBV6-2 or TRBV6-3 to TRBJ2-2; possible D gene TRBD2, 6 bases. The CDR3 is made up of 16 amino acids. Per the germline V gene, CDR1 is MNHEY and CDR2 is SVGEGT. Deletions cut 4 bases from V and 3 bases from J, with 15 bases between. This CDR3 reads CASSLGGGLHTGELFF. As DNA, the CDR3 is TGTGCCAGCAGTTTGGGGGGAGGACTGCACACCGGGGAGCTGTTTTTT.

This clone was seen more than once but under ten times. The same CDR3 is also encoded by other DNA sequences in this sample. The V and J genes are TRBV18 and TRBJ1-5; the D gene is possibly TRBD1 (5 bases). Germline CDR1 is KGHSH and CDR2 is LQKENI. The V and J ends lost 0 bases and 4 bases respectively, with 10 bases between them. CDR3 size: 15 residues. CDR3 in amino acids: CASSPPGDGNQPQHF. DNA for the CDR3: TGTGCCAGCTCACCACCGGGGGACGGGAATCAGCCCCAGCATTTT.

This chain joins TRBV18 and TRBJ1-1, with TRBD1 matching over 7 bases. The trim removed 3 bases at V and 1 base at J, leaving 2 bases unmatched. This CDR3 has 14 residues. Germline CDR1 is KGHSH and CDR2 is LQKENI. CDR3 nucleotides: TGTGCCAGCTCACCGGGACAGCCGAACACTGAAGCTTTCTTT. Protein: CASSPGQPNTEAFF.

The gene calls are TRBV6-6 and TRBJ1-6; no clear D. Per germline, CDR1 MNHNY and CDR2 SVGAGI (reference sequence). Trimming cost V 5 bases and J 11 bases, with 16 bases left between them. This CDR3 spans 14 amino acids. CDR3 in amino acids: CASSRGLASTPLHF. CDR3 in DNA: TGTGCCAGCAGTCGCGGATTGGCCTCCACACCCCTCCACTTT.

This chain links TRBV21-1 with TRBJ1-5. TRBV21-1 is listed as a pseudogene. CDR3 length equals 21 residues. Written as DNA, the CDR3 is TGTGCCAGCAGCAAAGTCTTTTTTAGAGGTAGTAGACTTGATAGCAATCAGCCCCAGCATTTT. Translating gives CASSKVFFRGSRLDSNQPQHF.

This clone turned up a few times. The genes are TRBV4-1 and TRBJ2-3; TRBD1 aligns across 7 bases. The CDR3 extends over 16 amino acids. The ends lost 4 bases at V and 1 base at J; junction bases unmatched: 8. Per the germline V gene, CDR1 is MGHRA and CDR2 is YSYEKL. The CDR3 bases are TGCGCCAGCAGCCGGTTAGAGGGGGCAGGCACAGATACGCAGTATTTT. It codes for CASSRLEGAGTDTQYF.

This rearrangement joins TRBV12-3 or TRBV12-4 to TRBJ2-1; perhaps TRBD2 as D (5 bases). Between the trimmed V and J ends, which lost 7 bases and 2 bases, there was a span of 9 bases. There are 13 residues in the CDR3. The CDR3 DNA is TGTGCCAGCACCTTGGGAGCCTACAATGAGCAGTTCTTC. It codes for CASTLGAYNEQFF.

The CDR3 reads CASSPGICNQPQHF. The DNA of the CDR3 is TGTGCCAGCAGCCCTGGGATTTGCAATCAGCCCCAGCATTTT. V is TRBV7-7 and J is TRBJ1-5; D is unclear. CDR1 and CDR2 from the germline V gene are SSHAT and FNYEAQ (reference sequence). Trimming pared 5 bases from V and 2 bases from J, leaving 10 bases between. The CDR3 runs to 14 residues.

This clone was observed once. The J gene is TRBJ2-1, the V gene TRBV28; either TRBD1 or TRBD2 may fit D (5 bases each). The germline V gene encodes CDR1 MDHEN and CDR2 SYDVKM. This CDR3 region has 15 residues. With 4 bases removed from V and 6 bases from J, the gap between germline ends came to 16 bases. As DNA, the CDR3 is TGTGCCAGCAGTTATCCGGGACGGAGCCTCAATGAGCAGTTCTTC. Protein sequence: CASSYPGRSLNEQFF.

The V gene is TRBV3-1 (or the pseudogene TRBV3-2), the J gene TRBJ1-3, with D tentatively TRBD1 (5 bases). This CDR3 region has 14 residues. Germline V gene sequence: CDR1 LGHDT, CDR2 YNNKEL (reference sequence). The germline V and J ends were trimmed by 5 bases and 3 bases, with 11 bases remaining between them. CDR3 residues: CASSDLGHGNTIYF. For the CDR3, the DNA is TGTGCCAGCAGCGACCTGGGGCATGGAAACACCATATATTTT.

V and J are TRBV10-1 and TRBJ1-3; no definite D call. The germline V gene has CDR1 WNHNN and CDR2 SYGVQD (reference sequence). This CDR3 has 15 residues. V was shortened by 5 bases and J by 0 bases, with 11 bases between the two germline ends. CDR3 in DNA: TGCGCCAGCAGTCAGGACGTATACTCTGGAAACACCATATATTTT. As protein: CASSQDVYSGNTIYF.

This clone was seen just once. The CDR3 loop reads CASRISGTDTQYF. In DNA, the CDR3 is TGCGCCAGCAGGATAAGCGGTACAGATACGCAGTATTTT. This chain uses TRBV5-1 with TRBJ2-3; tentative D call: TRBD2 (5 bases). Between the trimmed V and J ends, which lost 5 bases and 3 bases, there was a span of 10 bases. Germline V lookup: CDR1 SGHRS, CDR2 YFSETQ. CDR3 length: 13 amino acids. Supplemented by reference TRBV5-1 and TRBJ2-3, the full variable domain reads KAGVTQTPRYLIKTRGQQVTLSCSPISGHRSVSWYQQTPGQGLQFLFEYFSETQRNKGNFPGRFSGRQFSNSRSEMNVSTLELGDSALYLCASRISGTDTQYFGPGTRLTVL.

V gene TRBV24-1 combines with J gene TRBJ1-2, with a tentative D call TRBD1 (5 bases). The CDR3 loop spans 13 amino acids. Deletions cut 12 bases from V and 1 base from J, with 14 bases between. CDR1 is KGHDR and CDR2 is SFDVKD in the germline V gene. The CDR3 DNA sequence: TGTGCCGCCTCCCGGGGGGTTAACTATGGCTACACCTTC. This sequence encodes CAASRGVNYGYTF.

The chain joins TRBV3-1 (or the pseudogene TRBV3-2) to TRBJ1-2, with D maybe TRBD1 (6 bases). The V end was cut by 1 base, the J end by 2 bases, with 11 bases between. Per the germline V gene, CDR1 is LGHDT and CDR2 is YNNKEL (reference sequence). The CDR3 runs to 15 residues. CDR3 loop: CASSQAGGRNYGYTF. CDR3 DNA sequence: TGTGCCAGCAGCCAAGCTGGGGGGCGGAACTATGGCTACACCTTC.

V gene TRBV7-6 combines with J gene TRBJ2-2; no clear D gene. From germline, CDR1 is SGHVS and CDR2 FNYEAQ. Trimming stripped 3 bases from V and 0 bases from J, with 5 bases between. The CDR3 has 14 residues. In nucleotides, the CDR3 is TGTGCCAGCAGCTTGATGGCGAACACCGGGGAGCTGTTTTTT. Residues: CASSLMANTGELFF.